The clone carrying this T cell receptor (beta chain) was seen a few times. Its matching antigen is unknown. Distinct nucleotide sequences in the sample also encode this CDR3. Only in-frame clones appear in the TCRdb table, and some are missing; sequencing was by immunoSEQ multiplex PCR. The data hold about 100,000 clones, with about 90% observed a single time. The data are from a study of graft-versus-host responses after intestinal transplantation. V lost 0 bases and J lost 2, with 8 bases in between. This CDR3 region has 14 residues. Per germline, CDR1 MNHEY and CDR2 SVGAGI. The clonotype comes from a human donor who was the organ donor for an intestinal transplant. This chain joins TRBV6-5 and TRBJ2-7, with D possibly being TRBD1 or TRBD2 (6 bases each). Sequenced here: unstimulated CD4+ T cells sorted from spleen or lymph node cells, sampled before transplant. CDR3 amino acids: CASSYSGGPYEQYF. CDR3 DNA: TGTGCCAGCAGTTACTCGGGGGGCCCCTACGAGCAGTACTTC.